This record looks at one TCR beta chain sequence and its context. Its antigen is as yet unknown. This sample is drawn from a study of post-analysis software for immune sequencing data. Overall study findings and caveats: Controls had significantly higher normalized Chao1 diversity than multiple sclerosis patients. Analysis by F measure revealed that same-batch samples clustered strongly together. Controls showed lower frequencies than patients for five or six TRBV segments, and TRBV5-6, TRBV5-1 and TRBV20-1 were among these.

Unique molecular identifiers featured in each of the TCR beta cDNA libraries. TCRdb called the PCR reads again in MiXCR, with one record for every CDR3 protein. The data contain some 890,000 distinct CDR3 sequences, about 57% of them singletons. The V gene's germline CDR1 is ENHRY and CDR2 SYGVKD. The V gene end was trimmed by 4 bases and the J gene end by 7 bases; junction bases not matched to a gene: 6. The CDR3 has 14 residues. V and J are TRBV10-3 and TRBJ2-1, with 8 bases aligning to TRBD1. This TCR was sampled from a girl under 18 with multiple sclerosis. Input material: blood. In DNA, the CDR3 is TGTGCCATCAGTGCGGACAGGGCGGGGAATGAGCAGTTCTTC. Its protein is CAISADRAGNEQFF.